Presented here are 23 T cell receptor beta chains from one specimen sequenced in a study of T cells expressing NK-cell markers. TCRdb re-called the 5' RACE reads and catalogs CDR3 proteins one per entry, DNA excluded. This sample's clone table lists about 460,000 distinct CDR3 sequences. Specimen: blood T cells: a sorted CD56 or NKG2C T cell subset, CD4+ or CD8+ T cells, or bulk PBMC T cells (not recorded which). These receptors all come from a woman aged 45-65 years in good health.

The chain joins TRBV7-9 to TRBJ2-4; TCRdb returns TRBD1, unconfirmable since there is no DNA. Germline-derived CDR1 and CDR2 are SEHNR and FQNEAQ (reference sequence). The CDR3 length is 15 residues. CDR3 protein: CASSFSQALVNIQYF.

The chain carries TRBV20-1 and TRBJ2-3; lacking DNA, the TRBD1 call made by TCRdb goes unchecked. The CDR3 has 14 residues. Germline CDR1 DFQATT, CDR2 SNEGSKA (reference sequence). This CDR3 reads CSAQLGRWGDTQYF.

The chain joins TRBV6-6 to TRBJ1-1; TCRdb outputs TRBD1, but without DNA this stays unchecked. Germline V lookup: CDR1 MNHNY, CDR2 SVGAGI (reference sequence). This CDR3 contains 16 residues. The CDR3 loop reads CASSYQGGRGRTEAFF.

The V and J genes are TRBV9 and TRBJ1-2; checking the TCRdb D call of TRBD1 is not possible without DNA. The CDR3 sequence is 14 residues long. Looked up from germline, CDR1 is SGDLS and CDR2 is YYNGEE. CDR3 sequence reads: CASSPRDRGSGYTF.

The chain joins TRBV12-3 or TRBV12-4 to TRBJ2-1; TCRdb's D call of TRBD2 is untestable without DNA. This CDR3 is 15 amino acids long. The CDR3 protein is CASSFGAGTNNEQFF.

This chain joins TRBV6-5 and TRBJ2-7; TCRdb proposes TRBD1, but this gene call is untestable without DNA. This CDR3 region has 14 residues. Germline loops: CDR1 MNHEY, CDR2 SVGAGI. CDR3: CASSYLGASDEQYF.

This chain joins TRBV7-9 and TRBJ1-1; TCRdb indicates TRBD1, and absent DNA this call remains unverified. Germline CDR1 SEHNR, CDR2 FQNEAQ (reference sequence). The CDR3 contains 17 residues. CDR3 sequence: CASSRPSPIQGDTEAFF.

The chain uses TRBV27 and TRBJ2-2; TCRdb's assignment of TRBD1 cannot be checked, as there is no DNA. There are 12 residues in the CDR3. The germline V gene has CDR1 MNHEY and CDR2 SMNVEV (reference sequence). This CDR3 reads CATQQGPGELFF.

The chain recombines TRBV24-1 with TRBJ2-6; TCRdb reports TRBD1, a call that lacks DNA to check it against. The CDR3 length is 13 residues. Germline V gene sequence: CDR1 KGHDR, CDR2 SFDVKD. CDR3 sequence reads: CAARQTGANVLTF.

This chain links TRBV7-9 with TRBJ2-5; TCRdb designates TRBD2, a call that cannot be tested without DNA. Germline values: CDR1 SEHNR, CDR2 FQNEAQ (reference sequence). The CDR3 loop spans 16 amino acids. The CDR3 region is CASRVGQAQLQETQYF.

CDR3 in amino acids: CASGLYPPQHF. The chain couples TRBV12-3 or TRBV12-4 to TRBJ1-5. CDR3 length: 11 amino acids.

The V gene is TRBV4-1, the J gene TRBJ2-1; the TRBD1 assignment by TCRdb is unverifiable without DNA. The germline gives CDR1 MGHRA, CDR2 YSYEKL. This CDR3 region has 16 residues. The CDR3 region is CASSQDRGRDYNEQFF.

This chain joins TRBV12-3 or TRBV12-4 and TRBJ2-7. This CDR3 contains 12 residues. The CDR3 sequence is CASSLAYYEQYF.

The V gene is TRBV24-1, the J gene TRBJ2-1. This CDR3 region has 15 residues. From germline, CDR1 is KGHDR and CDR2 SFDVKD. The CDR3 sequence: CATSDSGWAYNEQFF.

The chain has TRBV7-6 and TRBJ1-1; the TRBD1 assignment by TCRdb is unverifiable without DNA. The CDR3 runs to 15 residues. The V gene's germline CDR1 is SGHVS and CDR2 FNYEAQ. This CDR3 is CASSLVLRDGTEAFF.

The rearrangement uses TRBV27 and TRBJ1-6. The CDR3 sequence is 14 residues long. From germline, CDR1 is MNHEY and CDR2 SMNVEV (reference sequence). The CDR3 loop reads CASSLTVYNSPLHF.

The J gene is TRBJ1-2, the V gene TRBV20-1; TCRdb's assignment of TRBD1 cannot be checked, as there is no DNA. The V gene's germline CDR1 is DFQATT and CDR2 SNEGSKA (reference sequence). CDR3 length equals 13 residues. CDR3: CSADNRDDYGYTF.

The chain has TRBV28 and TRBJ1-6; TCRdb calls TRBD1, which cannot be checked without DNA. This CDR3 contains 18 residues. Germline V gene sequence: CDR1 MDHEN, CDR2 SYDVKM. CDR3 loop: CASSLPQTFRDSYSPLHF.

J is TRBJ2-4 and V is TRBV5-1; the D gene TCRdb calls, TRBD2, cannot be checked with no DNA. The CDR3 totals 15 residues. Germline loops: CDR1 SGHRS, CDR2 YFSETQ. CDR3 sequence reads: CASSLVGREENIQYF.

The chain is built from TRBV4-1 and TRBJ2-4; with no DNA, the TCRdb D assignment of TRBD2 cannot be verified. From germline, CDR1 is MGHRA and CDR2 YSYEKL. This CDR3 comprises 19 residues. The CDR3 reads CASSPLFSGREGAKNIQYF.

The chain recombines TRBV5-1 with TRBJ2-1. Germline V gene sequence: CDR1 SGHRS, CDR2 YFSETQ. The CDR3 sequence is 14 residues long. CDR3 in amino acids: CASSLLYPNNEQFF.

The rearrangement links TRBV9 to TRBJ1-1; TCRdb calls TRBD1, which cannot be checked without DNA. This CDR3 comprises 15 residues. Per the germline V gene, CDR1 is SGDLS and CDR2 is YYNGEE. CDR3 sequence reads: CASSTSQGLNTEAFF.

The chain combines TRBV20-1 with TRBJ2-3; the TCRdb D gene call, TRBD1, has no DNA to confirm it. The germline V gene has CDR1 DFQATT and CDR2 SNEGSKA (reference sequence). The CDR3 has 16 residues. The CDR3 here is CSARGRDRGQADTQYF.